One and the same sample provided the 9 T cell receptor beta chains below, sequenced in a study of response to subunit inactivated influenza vaccine. MiXCR was run by TCRdb on the RT-PCR reads, yielding one entry per CDR3 protein. The table includes about 540,000 distinct CDR3 sequences, roughly 23% detected once. The same data also contributed to another study, on T cells expressing NK-cell markers. As that study records: The cDNA for TCR beta came from 5'RACE template switching with UMIs.

Sequencing was performed on CD4+ T cells sorted from PBMCs, taken 11 to 12 days after vaccination. These receptors were obtained from a middle-aged man who received an inactivated influenza vaccine.

The rearrangement joins TRBV4-3 to TRBJ2-6, with D possibly matching TRBD1 (6 bases). Trimming took 0 bases from V and 4 from J, leaving 13 bases between them. The CDR3 runs to 17 residues. Germline loops: CDR1 LGHNA, CDR2 YSLEER. In nucleotides, the CDR3 is TGCGCCAGCAGCCAAGATAATCAGGGGTGGGGGGCCAACGTCCTGACTTTC. This codes for CASSQDNQGWGANVLTF.

The genes are TRBV20-1 and TRBJ2-3; 14 bases are a match to TRBD2. The ends lost 5 bases at V and 4 bases at J; junction bases unmatched: 5. Looked up from germline, CDR1 is DFQATT and CDR2 is SNEGSKA (reference sequence). The CDR3 is 15 amino acids. The CDR3 here is CSASTSGRVADTQYF. The CDR3 bases are TGCAGTGCTTCGACTAGCGGGAGGGTTGCAGATACGCAGTATTTT.

The chain joins TRBV18 to TRBJ2-3; TRBD1 is a possible D gene (6 bases). Trimming removed 3 bases at V and 3 bases at J, with 19 bases between. The CDR3 runs 17 residues. Germline V lookup: CDR1 KGHSH, CDR2 LQKENI. CDR3: CASSPSLLAGETDTQYF. DNA of the CDR3: TGTGCCAGCTCACCTTCTCTCCTGGCAGGGGAGACAGATACGCAGTATTTT.

The table lists this clonotype with a few counts. The chain carries TRBV2 and TRBJ1-4; no definite D call. The CDR3 sequence is 13 residues long. The germline CDR1 and CDR2 sequences are SNHLY and FYNNEI. Deletions cut 10 bases from V and 8 bases from J, with 17 bases between. The CDR3 sequence is CANRADGREKLFF. The CDR3 nucleotides are TGTGCCAACCGGGCCGACGGCAGAGAAAAACTGTTTTTT.

A remark on this clonotype: A junction boundary mismatches the germline segment, possibly from a read error. The chain links TRBV12-3 or TRBV12-4 to TRBJ2-7; D is perhaps TRBD2 (5 bases). This CDR3 region has 14 residues. CDR3 loop: CVSSISGRTYEQYF. The CDR3 DNA reads TGTGTCAGCAGTATCAGTGGGAGAACCTACGAGCAGTACTTC.

This chain uses TRBV20-1 with TRBJ2-2; 12 nucleotides agree with TRBD2. This CDR3 has 18 residues. V lost 0 bases and J lost 1; bases outside the gene matches: 6. Germline V gene sequence: CDR1 DFQATT, CDR2 SNEGSKA (reference sequence). The CDR3: CSARDLTSGSWNTGELFF. As DNA, the CDR3 is TGCAGTGCTAGAGATCTGACTAGCGGGAGTTGGAACACCGGGGAGCTGTTTTTT.

J is TRBJ2-7 and V is TRBV3-1; TRBD2 matches at 9 bases. The junction had 5 bases not matched to a gene; V was cut back by 2 bases and J by 3 bases. CDR1 and CDR2 from the germline V gene are LGHDT and YNNKEL (reference sequence). The CDR3 runs to 15 residues. The CDR3 protein is CASSQSQREVYEQYF. The CDR3 DNA reads TGTGCCAGCAGCCAATCTCAGCGGGAGGTCTACGAGCAGTACTTC.

The V call is TRBV6-5, the J call TRBJ2-2; 11 nucleotides line up with TRBD2. The trim removed 2 bases at V and 4 bases at J, leaving 6 bases unmatched. Germline lookup yields CDR1 MNHEY and CDR2 SVGAGI. The CDR3 runs to 17 residues. This CDR3 reads CASSYTTSGTGTGELFF. The CDR3 DNA reads TGTGCCAGCAGTTACACGACTAGCGGGACGGGCACCGGGGAGCTGTTTTTT.

V gene TRBV9 combines with J gene TRBJ2-3; no definite D call. The CDR3 runs to 14 residues. Germline V gene sequence: CDR1 SGDLS, CDR2 YYNGEE. Trimming removed 2 bases from V and 4 bases from J, with 11 bases in between. In DNA form, the CDR3 reads TGTGCCAGCAGCGTCCCAGGACGGGCAGATACGCAGTATTTT. Its protein is CASSVPGRADTQYF.